The 27 T cell receptor beta chains in this list originate from one sample, sequenced in a study of shared clonotypes between healthy human individuals. The assay was immunoSEQ multiplex PCR, and TCRdb's table has in-frame clones only and misses some. The table lists roughly 2.5 million clones, over 85% of them singletons, with over 0.12% in the top ten. Sequencing was performed on naive CD4+ T cells sorted from blood. Subset given: CD45RA+ positively selected. Source of these receptors: a man between 18 and 29 years old in good health.

V and J are TRBV7-3 and TRBJ2-3; 7 nucleotides agree with TRBD2. The V segment lost 6 bases and the J segment 2 bases; nucleotides outside the gene matches: 8. In germline, CDR1 is SGHTA, CDR2 FQGTGA. The CDR3 is 15 residues long. CDR3 nucleotides: TGTGCCAGCAGTATCCTGGGGGGGTACACAGATACGCAGTATTTT. This gives the protein CASSILGGYTDTQYF.

For this clone: This same CDR3 is encoded by further DNA sequences in the sample. The V gene is TRBV7-9, the J gene TRBJ2-2; the D gene is possibly TRBD1 (7 bases). Trimming removed 5 bases from V and 4 bases from J, with 11 bases in between. The CDR3 is 14 amino acids. Germline loops: CDR1 SEHNR, CDR2 FQNEAQ (reference sequence). CDR3 nucleotide sequence: TGTGCCAGCAGCACTCAGGGGGGCACCGGGGAGCTGTTTTTT. Its protein product is CASSTQGGTGELFF.

The chain employs TRBV9 and TRBJ2-3; either TRBD1 or TRBD2 may supply D (5 bases each). This CDR3 is built from 18 residues. Germline CDR1 reads SGDLS; CDR2 reads YYNGEE. The V gene lost 4 bases and the J gene lost 8 bases, with 29 bases spanning the gap. CDR3 in amino acids: CASSPRPLSGRFMATQYF. The DNA of the CDR3 is TGTGCCAGCAGCCCCAGACCGTTATCGGGACGATTCATGGCTACGCAGTATTTT.

This chain joins TRBV7-9 and TRBJ2-1; a possible D gene is TRBD1 (5 bases). Germline CDR1 reads SEHNR; CDR2 reads FQNEAQ (reference sequence). V was pared by 2 bases and J by 6 bases, with 11 bases between. The CDR3 contains 14 residues. The CDR3 loop is CASSLTQARNEQFF. CDR3 nucleotide sequence: TGTGCCAGCAGCTTAACACAGGCCCGCAATGAGCAGTTCTTC. The full variable domain, completed using reference TRBV7-9 and TRBJ2-1, is DTGVSQNPRHKITKRGQNVTFRCDPISEHNRLYWYRQTLGQGPEFLTYFQNEAQLEKSRLLSDRFSAERPKGSFSTLEIQRTEQGDSAMYLCASSLTQARNEQFFGPGTRLTVL.

This chain connects TRBV19 to TRBJ2-7; 14 positions agree with TRBD2. There are 17 residues in the CDR3. V shed 5 bases and J 3 bases; nucleotides not matched to a gene: 9. CDR1 is LNHDA and CDR2 is SQIVND in the germline V gene (reference sequence). Here the CDR3 DNA reads TGTGCCAGTAGTCCCCGGGGGACTAGCGGGAGTTACTACGAGCAGTACTTC. It is translated as CASSPRGTSGSYYEQYF.

The gene calls are TRBV25-1 and TRBJ2-3; D is possibly TRBD1 or TRBD2 (5 bases each). V was cut by 6 bases and J by 2 bases, with 15 bases left in between. The length of the CDR3 is 15 residues. CDR1 is MGHDK and CDR2 is SYGVNS in the germline V gene. CDR3 residues: CASSETGTYTDTQYF. The CDR3 DNA sequence: TGTGCCAGCAGCGAAACCGGGACCTACACAGATACGCAGTATTTT.

The rearrangement links TRBV10-3 to TRBJ2-2, with 10 bases identical to TRBD1. This CDR3 spans 13 amino acids. Germline V CDR1 and CDR2: ENHRY, SYGVKD. The trim removed 10 bases at V and 6 bases at J, leaving 5 bases unmatched. CDR3 coding DNA: TGTGCCACCGCCGGGACAGGGGCCGGGGAGCTGTTTTTT. Translating gives CATAGTGAGELFF.

Here the CDR3 reads CASSALAGGKQFF. The CDR3 region has the DNA TGTGCCAGCAGTGCCTTAGCGGGAGGAAAGCAGTTCTTC. This chain links TRBV25-1 with TRBJ2-1, with 10 positions matching TRBD2. Unmatched junction bases numbered 5, after V lost 4 bases and J lost 11 bases. Germline assignment: CDR1 MGHDK and CDR2 SYGVNS. The CDR3 runs 13 residues.

V usage is TRBV18 and J usage is TRBJ2-2; D perhaps matches TRBD2 (5 bases). V lost 2 bases, J lost 2 bases, and 9 bases lay in between. Per germline, CDR1 KGHSH and CDR2 LQKENI. The CDR3 runs to 15 residues. CDR3 sequence: CASSPKRENTGELFF. In DNA, the CDR3 is TGTGCCAGCTCACCAAAACGGGAAAACACCGGGGAGCTGTTTTTT.

Details on this clone: Other DNA sequences in this sample translate to the same CDR3. This sequence joins TRBV5-1 and TRBJ2-3; D gene uncertain. This CDR3 is built from 13 residues. With 0 bases removed from V and 2 bases from J, the gap between germline ends came to 4 bases. Per the germline V gene, CDR1 is SGHRS and CDR2 is YFSETQ. This CDR3 reads CASSLDFTDTQYF. The DNA for the CDR3 is TGCGCCAGCAGCTTGGACTTCACAGATACGCAGTATTTT.

The chain combines TRBV19 with TRBJ2-1, with 10 bases fitting TRBD1. V lost 6 bases, J lost 9 bases, and 11 bases stayed unmatched. The CDR3 is 15 residues long. The germline V gene encodes CDR1 LNHDA and CDR2 SQIVND (reference sequence). In nucleotides, the CDR3 is TGTGCCAGTAGCCTTGAGGGACAGGGGCCGGGTGAGCAGTTCTTC. As protein: CASSLEGQGPGEQFF.

A note on this clone: This sample also contains other DNA sequences that code for the same CDR3. The chain couples TRBV5-1 to TRBJ2-2; the D gene is possibly TRBD1 (5 bases). The CDR3 has 15 amino acids. Germline V CDR1 and CDR2: SGHRS, YFSETQ. V was pared by 0 bases and J by 3 bases, with 9 bases between. The CDR3 DNA reads as TGCGCCAGCAGCTTGGGCCTAGGGGACACCGGGGAGCTGTTTTTT. Amino acid sequence: CASSLGLGDTGELFF.

The rearrangement links TRBV4-1 to TRBJ1-1, with D hard to call. Trimming removed 6 bases from V and 9 bases from J, with 20 bases in between. The CDR3 spans 14 residues. CDR1 is MGHRA, CDR2 YSYEKL, per germline. In DNA form, the CDR3 reads TGCGCCAGCAGGTCCCCCCTGGCACTTCGACAAGCTTTCTTT. Its translation is CASRSPLALRQAFF.

This chain uses TRBV9 with TRBJ1-2, with TRBD1 identical over 8 bases. Trimming at V came to 4 bases and at J to 3 bases, leaving 14 bases not matched to a gene. The germline V gene encodes CDR1 SGDLS and CDR2 YYNGEE. The CDR3 runs to 17 residues. The CDR3 nucleotides are TGTGCCAGCAGCCCTCAGGACAGGGCTCTTGCCTACTATGGCTACACCTTC. As protein: CASSPQDRALAYYGYTF.

The chain carries TRBV25-1 and TRBJ2-1; no clear D gene. The CDR3 is 12 residues long. Looked up from germline, CDR1 is MGHDK and CDR2 is SYGVNS. V lost 5 bases to trimming and J lost 2 bases, with 4 bases between them. The CDR3 nucleotides are TGTGCCAGCAGTCCCCCCTACAATGAGCAGTTCTTC. This translates into CASSPPYNEQFF.

The chain joins TRBV4-3 to TRBJ2-1; D is perhaps TRBD2 (5 bases). The CDR3 totals 16 residues. Trimming took 0 bases from V and 2 from J, leaving 11 bases between them. Germline V CDR1 and CDR2: LGHNA, YSLEER. CDR3 sequence: CASSQDQEAPYNEQFF. DNA for the CDR3: TGCGCCAGCAGCCAAGATCAGGAGGCGCCCTACAATGAGCAGTTCTTC.

The chain carries TRBV5-8 and TRBJ2-2; tentatively, D is TRBD1 (6 bases). The CDR3 length is 15 residues. Trimming stripped 4 bases from V and 3 bases from J, with 13 bases between. Per the germline V gene, CDR1 is SGHTS and CDR2 is YDEGEE. For the CDR3, the DNA is TGTGCCAGCAGCACCACCGGGACATACACCGGGGAGCTGTTTTTT. Its translation: CASSTTGTYTGELFF.

This clone came up a few times. The rearrangement uses TRBV2 and TRBJ1-2, with 9 nucleotides matching TRBD1. The CDR3 sequence is 14 residues long. V dropped 7 bases and J dropped 3; count of bases not matched to a gene: 6. Germline values: CDR1 SNHLY, CDR2 FYNNEI. DNA of the CDR3: TGTGCCAGCACCCCGGGACAGGGATACTATGGCTACACCTTC. Translating it yields CASTPGQGYYGYTF.

Concerning this clone: The same CDR3 arises from other DNA sequences in this sample as well. The V call is TRBV27, the J call TRBJ1-5; D call uncertain. Trimming left V 6 bases short and J 0 bases short, with 3 bases between. This CDR3 has 12 residues. From germline, CDR1 is MNHEY and CDR2 SMNVEV (reference sequence). The CDR3 nucleotides read TGTGCCAGCAGCTATAGCAATCAGCCCCAGCATTTT. This gives the protein CASSYSNQPQHF.

The rearrangement uses TRBV6-5 and TRBJ1-4; the match to TRBD1 covers 7 bases. Germline CDR1 and CDR2: MNHEY and SVGAGI. The CDR3 runs to 14 residues. The J segment lost 3 bases and the V segment lost 5 bases, leaving 3 bases of the junction unmatched. DNA for the CDR3: TGTGCCAGCAGTACCGGGACAGCTAATGAAAAACTGTTTTTT. It encodes CASSTGTANEKLFF.

This chain joins TRBV19 and TRBJ2-2; TRBD1 agrees at 10 bases. J lost 7 bases, V lost 2 bases, and 10 bases had no gene match. Germline V gene data show CDR1 as LNHDA and CDR2 as SQIVND (reference sequence). The CDR3 spans 17 residues. The CDR3 DNA reads TGTGCCAGTAGTATAATCTCCGGGACAGGGGCGGGCGGGGAGCTGTTTTTT. It specifies CASSIISGTGAGGELFF.

Details on this clone: Other DNA sequences in this sample translate to the same CDR3. J is TRBJ2-7 and V is TRBV9, with D maybe TRBD2 (5 bases). Germline V lookup: CDR1 SGDLS, CDR2 YYNGEE. The CDR3 consists of 14 residues. The V gene lost 0 bases and the J gene lost 1 base, with 8 bases spanning the gap. The CDR3: CASSVGSGSYEQYF. As DNA, the CDR3 is TGTGCCAGCAGCGTAGGGTCGGGGTCCTACGAGCAGTACTTC.

This chain connects TRBV30 to TRBJ2-5, with D possibly TRBD2 on 6 matching bases. This CDR3 is built from 13 residues. Germline CDR1 and CDR2: GTSNPN and SVGIG (reference sequence). Trimming took off 3 bases at V and 3 bases at J, with 11 bases between the two ends. CDR3 sequence (DNA): TGTGCCTGGAGGCCAACGGGGGAAGAGACCCAGTACTTC. This translates into CAWRPTGEETQYF.

Concerning this clone: Distinct nucleotide sequences in the sample also encode this CDR3. The chain employs TRBV6-1 and TRBJ1-5; D is possibly TRBD1 (5 bases). CDR1 is MNHNS and CDR2 is SASEGT in the germline V gene. Between the trimmed V and J ends, which lost 0 bases and 7 bases, there was a span of 10 bases. The CDR3 runs to 14 residues. CDR3 in DNA: TGTGCCAGCAGTGAAGCGCTTCGGGGGCAGCCCCAGCATTTT. Translating it yields CASSEALRGQPQHF.

The rearrangement links TRBV28 to TRBJ1-5; D is ambiguous. Deletions cut 10 bases from V and 1 base from J, with 14 bases between. CDR3 length equals 14 residues. CDR1 and CDR2 (germline): MDHEN, SYDVKM. The CDR3 DNA follows: TGTGCCACCGTTGCTGTACCGAGCAATCAGCCCCAGCATTTT. This codes for CATVAVPSNQPQHF.

This sequence joins TRBV6-6 and TRBJ2-2, with no clear D. Germline CDR1 and CDR2: MNHNY and SVGAGI (reference sequence). Between the trimmed V and J ends, which lost 6 bases and 1 base, there was a span of 12 bases. This CDR3 is built from 15 residues. The CDR3: CASSNRVLNTGELFF. The CDR3 DNA reads as TGTGCCAGCAGCAATAGAGTTCTGAACACCGGGGAGCTGTTTTTT.

This sequence joins TRBV14 and TRBJ2-2, with a possible D match to TRBD1 (6 bases). The CDR3 is 16 residues long. The V and J ends lost 4 bases and 3 bases respectively, with 15 bases between them. CDR1 and CDR2 from the germline V gene are SGHDN and FVKESK. The CDR3 nucleotides read TGTGCCAGCAGCCCCCGACAGGTCCCGGACACCGGGGAGCTGTTTTTT. It specifies CASSPRQVPDTGELFF.